This T cell receptor (beta chain) is drawn from a study of spatial heterogeneity in lung cancer. TCRdb passed the 5' RACE reads through MiXCR, listing each CDR3 protein once. This table has 95,000 to 130,000 distinct CDR3 sequences, less than 15% appearing once. The time point here: blood at routine non-recurrence follow-up after resection. Researchers sequenced whole RNA taken from tumor, nontumor lung or frozen PBMC without sorting. This TCR was sampled from a male donor with early-stage non-small cell lung cancer. The sequencing here drew on PBMCs, taken at follow-up.

The DNA for the CDR3 is TGCGCCAGCAGCCAAGCTGCCAGGGGGCATCAGCCCCAGCATTTT. The encoded protein is CASSQAARGHQPQHF. The genes are TRBV4-1 and TRBJ1-5; 8 nucleotides match TRBD1. CDR1 and CDR2 (germline): MGHRA, YSYEKL. V gave up 1 base and J gave up 5 bases; unmatched junction bases: 4. The CDR3 is 15 residues long.